This T cell receptor beta chain emerged from a study of shared clonotypes between healthy human individuals. The CDR3 has 15 residues. The V gene's germline CDR1 is MDHEN and CDR2 SYDVKM. V was clipped by 7 bases and J by 0 bases, with 15 bases between them. Template for every sorted-subset replicate PCR totaled roughly 200 ng DNA, 30,000 to 35,000 T cell genomes. Profiling relied on immunoSEQ multiplex PCR, and the TCRdb table lists in-frame clones only, not all of them. The data contain 2 million to 2.5 million clones, around 93% of them singletons. Comment on this clone: Its specificity is unknown.

Overall study findings and caveats: The study found roughly 5% of naive CD4 clonotypes shared across four donors.

Sequencing used naive CD4+ T cells from PBMCs. The sample's subset: CD45RA+ positively selected. V gene TRBV28 combines with J gene TRBJ1-1; maybe TRBD1 (6 bases). This TCR was sampled from a young man in good health. Some clones in this sample may be carry-over from other donors' samples. The CDR3 DNA sequence: TGTGCCAGCAAGTTTACCGGGACACTGAACACTGAAGCTTTCTTT. Translating it yields CASKFTGTLNTEAFF.